This is a list of T cell receptor beta chains from one sample in a study of shared clonotypes between healthy human individuals. Sequenced by immunoSEQ multiplex PCR; TCRdb stores in-frame clones only, minus some. The data hold 1,400,000 or so clones, with just under 99% observed a single time. The sequenced sample was naive CD4+ T cells sorted from blood. Receptors originate from a man aged 25 to 40 in good health. Each CDR3 is given without its conserved first and last residue. Fields, in order: CDR3 length, J gene, V gene, CDR3 protein.

length: 15; J: TRBJ2-2; V: TRBV27; CDR3: ASSLFSSGANTGELF
length: 12; J: TRBJ2-7; V: TRBV28; CDR3: ASSLSGRSGEQY
length: 13; J: TRBJ2-7; V: TRBV9; CDR3: ASSDDLAGPYEQY
length: 13; J: TRBJ2-3; V: TRBV28; CDR3: ASTSVLSFTDTQY
length: 13; J: TRBJ1-1; V: TRBV7-8; CDR3: ASSLDSGANTEAF
length: 12; J: TRBJ1-2; V: TRBV11-2; CDR3: ASSLIKTFYGYT
length: 11; J: TRBJ2-3; V: TRBV7-2; CDR3: ASSLEYTDTQY
length: 14; J: TRBJ2-1; V: TRBV18; CDR3: ASSPLPGPPENEQF
length: 12; J: TRBJ1-4; V: TRBV5-1; CDR3: ASSLGTGLEKLF
length: 16; J: TRBJ2-2; V: TRBV27; CDR3: ASSLVPDEPRRAGELF
length: 12; J: TRBJ2-7; V: TRBV5-1; CDR3: ASSLNRDRYEQY
length: 14; J: TRBJ2-3; V: TRBV9; CDR3: ASSVVRGQGTDTQY